This T cell receptor (beta chain) came from a study of a mutant IDH1 vaccine in newly diagnosed glioma. Indicated time point: week 47, end of study. Every vaccine dose comprised 300 ug of mutant IDH1 20-mer peptide plus topical imiquimod. TCRdb's copy holds only in-frame clones and misses some; the assay was immunoSEQ multiplex PCR. The data hold approximately 33,000 clones, with 60% to 75% observed a single time. Germline V gene lookup returns CDR1 SGHDT and CDR2 YYEEEE. This CDR3 has 14 amino acids. Trimming pared 0 bases from V and 7 bases from J, leaving 11 bases between. This clone was seen only a few times. The antigen is not known.

This TCR came from a middle-aged man with glioma. V gene TRBV5-6 combines with J gene TRBJ2-1; D is uncertain. Source: PBMCs, taken from a glioma patient whose treatment included an IDH1 peptide vaccine. The CDR3 nucleotides read TGTGCCAGCAGCTTGGGTCCTACCTCGAATGAGCAGTTCTTC. Its protein is CASSLGPTSNEQFF.